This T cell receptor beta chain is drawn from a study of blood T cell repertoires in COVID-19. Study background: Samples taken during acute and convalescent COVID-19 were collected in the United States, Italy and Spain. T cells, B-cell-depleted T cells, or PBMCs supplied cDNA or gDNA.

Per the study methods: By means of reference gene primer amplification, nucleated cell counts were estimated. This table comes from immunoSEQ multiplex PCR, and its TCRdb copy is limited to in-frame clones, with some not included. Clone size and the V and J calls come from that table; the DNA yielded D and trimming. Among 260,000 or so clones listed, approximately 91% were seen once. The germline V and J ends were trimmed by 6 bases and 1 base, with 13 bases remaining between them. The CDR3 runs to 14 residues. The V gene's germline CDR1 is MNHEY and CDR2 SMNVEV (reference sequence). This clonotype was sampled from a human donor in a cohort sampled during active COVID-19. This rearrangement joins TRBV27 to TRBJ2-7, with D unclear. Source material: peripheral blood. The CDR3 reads CASSPLQNSYEQYF. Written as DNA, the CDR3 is TGTGCCAGCAGCCCTCTTCAGAATTCCTACGAGCAGTACTTC.